Below are 23 T cell receptor beta chains sequenced from a single sample in a study of PD-1 and CTLA-4 blockade in melanoma. Some clones are missing from TCRdb's copy, which holds only in-frame ones; the method was immunoSEQ multiplex PCR. Counted here are fewer than 7,500 clones, 80% occurring once; the ten biggest clones make up approximately 43%. This sample comprised CD8+ T cells from peripheral blood, obtained before anti-PD-1 treatment. Receptors originate from a human donor with melanoma.

This rearrangement joins TRBV5-1 to TRBJ2-5; 10 nucleotides align to TRBD1. This CDR3 comprises 15 residues. CDR1 and CDR2 from the germline V gene are SGHRS and YFSETQ. Germline trimming cut 0 bases from V and 4 bases from J; bases unmatched to any gene: 3. The DNA of the CDR3 is TGCGCCAGCAGCTTGGAGGGACAGGGGAGAGAGACCCAGTACTTC. Residues: CASSLEGQGRETQYF.

The chain couples TRBV29-1 to TRBJ2-1; 12 nucleotides agree with TRBD1. Losses at the gene ends were 3 bases for V and 2 bases for J; bases not matched to a gene: 5. Germline values: CDR1 SQVTM, CDR2 ANQGSEA. There are 16 residues in the CDR3. CDR3 nucleotide sequence: TGCAGCGTTGATTCCCGGGACAGGGGGCCCTACAATGAGCAGTTCTTC. Its translation is CSVDSRDRGPYNEQFF.

This clone occurred a few times. The genes are TRBV5-4 and TRBJ2-1; 7 bases are shared with TRBD1. The V segment lost 2 bases and the J segment 3 bases; nucleotides outside the gene matches: 8. There are 16 residues in the CDR3. Germline CDR1 SGHNT, CDR2 YYREEE (reference sequence). The CDR3 DNA sequence: TGTGCCAGCAGCTTCCCCGGGACAGCCAACTACAATGAGCAGTTCTTC. It specifies CASSFPGTANYNEQFF. The full variable domain, its missing parts supplied by reference TRBV5-4 and TRBJ2-1, is ETGVTQSPTHLIKTRGQQVTLRCSSQSGHNTVSWYQQALGQGPQFIFQYYREEENGRGNFPPRFSGLQFPNYSSELNVNALELDDSALYLCASSFPGTANYNEQFFGPGTRLTVL.

This chain joins TRBV15 and TRBJ1-5; D unresolved. CDR1 is LNHNV, CDR2 YYDKDF, per germline (reference sequence). The CDR3 sequence is 12 residues long. V lost 3 bases to trimming and J lost 0 bases, with 0 bases between them. The chain's CDR3 is CATSSSNQPQHF. CDR3 in DNA: TGTGCCACCAGCAGTAGCAATCAGCCCCAGCATTTT.

Only one count was recorded for this clone. V usage is TRBV6-5 and J usage is TRBJ1-2; no clear D. Trimming stripped 2 bases from V and 0 bases from J, with 13 bases between. This CDR3 has 16 residues. Per germline, CDR1 MNHEY and CDR2 SVGAGI. CDR3 DNA sequence: TGTGCCAGCAGTTACATCACGATGAGAGCTAACTATGGCTACACCTTC. It encodes CASSYITMRANYGYTF.

This chain links TRBV29-1 with TRBJ2-7; tentative D call: TRBD1 (6 bases). V lost 4 bases, J lost 5 bases, and 12 bases lay in between. CDR1 is SQVTM, CDR2 ANQGSEA, per germline. This CDR3 is built from 12 residues. For the CDR3, the DNA is TGCAGCGTTGCCGGGACACTCAACGAGCAGTACTTC. This gives the protein CSVAGTLNEQYF.

Remarks on this clone: At the DNA level, this CDR3 is encoded by other sequences in the same sample as well. The rearrangement links TRBV9 to TRBJ2-1; no firm D call. The V and J ends lost 0 bases and 0 bases respectively, with 10 bases between them. Per the germline V gene, CDR1 is SGDLS and CDR2 is YYNGEE. This CDR3 comprises 16 residues. CDR3 DNA sequence: TGTGCCAGCAGCGTAGACCCTGGTAGCTCCTACAATGAGCAGTTCTTC. Translation: CASSVDPGSSYNEQFF.

The chain employs TRBV24-1 and TRBJ2-7, with D possibly TRBD1 on 6 matching bases. This CDR3 is 17 amino acids long. Germline CDR1 reads KGHDR; CDR2 reads SFDVKD. Trimming shortened V by 1 base and J by 2 bases, and 17 bases separated the two germline ends. CDR3 residues: CATSDLSCRGFPYEQYF. The DNA for the CDR3 is TGTGCCACCAGTGATTTAAGTTGCAGGGGTTTCCCCTACGAGCAGTACTTC.

The J gene is TRBJ2-7, the V gene TRBV27, with 9 bases aligning to TRBD1. With V trimmed by 6 bases and J by 7 bases, 13 bases remained unmatched. CDR3 length: 15 residues. Per the germline V gene, CDR1 is MNHEY and CDR2 is SMNVEV (reference sequence). The CDR3 here is CASSPGTGPLREQYF. For the CDR3, the DNA is TGTGCCAGCAGCCCCGGGACAGGGCCTCTTCGGGAGCAGTACTTC.

The J gene is TRBJ2-1, the V gene TRBV5-8, with D perhaps matching TRBD2 (6 bases). The V end was cut by 6 bases, the J end by 0 bases, with 10 bases between. The CDR3 spans 14 residues. Germline CDR1 is SGHTS and CDR2 is YDEGEE. CDR3 in amino acids: CASTLAPSYNEQFF. CDR3 nucleotides: TGTGCCAGCACCCTAGCGCCCTCCTACAATGAGCAGTTCTTC.

The V gene is TRBV7-6, the J gene TRBJ1-3; D is uncertain. V shed 0 bases and J shed 4 bases, with 10 bases lying between them. Germline lookup yields CDR1 SGHVS and CDR2 FNYEAQ. The CDR3 consists of 15 residues. CDR3 coding DNA: TGTGCCAGCAGCTTAGCACGGGCAATCGGAAACACCATATATTTT. Translation gives CASSLARAIGNTIYF.

J is TRBJ2-1 and V is TRBV27; no clear D gene. Germline CDR1 is MNHEY and CDR2 is SMNVEV (reference sequence). This CDR3 has 14 amino acids. V lost 2 bases and J lost 2, with 7 bases in between. Here the CDR3 reads CASSLGSAYNEQFF. In nucleotides, the CDR3 is TGTGCCAGCAGTTTAGGGTCGGCCTACAATGAGCAGTTCTTC.

Only a few counts were recorded for this clone. This rearrangement joins TRBV7-6 to TRBJ1-4, with D possibly matching TRBD1 (6 bases). This CDR3 contains 15 residues. Germline V gene data show CDR1 as SGHVS and CDR2 as FNYEAQ. The V and J ends lost 5 bases and 0 bases respectively, with 10 bases between them. CDR3 amino acids: CASSLWTATNEKLFF. For the CDR3, the DNA is TGTGCCAGCAGCCTGTGGACAGCAACTAATGAAAAACTGTTTTTT.

As for this clone: An end of the junction does not agree with germline; a read error may underlie this. This chain connects TRBV7-7 to TRBJ2-2; D is perhaps TRBD2 (5 bases). CDR1 SSHAT and CDR2 FNYEAQ come from the germline V gene (reference sequence). The CDR3 is 17 amino acids. CDR3 region: CASSLVRNSEGTGELFF. CDR3 bases: TGTGCTAGCAGCCTTGTACGGAATAGCGAAGGCACCGGGGAGCTGTTTTTT.

About this clone: The junction differs from germline at one of its ends, possibly a read error. The V gene is TRBV7-9, the J gene TRBJ1-1, with D tentatively TRBD1 (5 bases). The CDR3 spans 14 residues. The germline V gene has CDR1 SEHNR and CDR2 FQNEAQ (reference sequence). The CDR3 nucleotides read TGTGCCAGCAGCCTAGCAGACAGAAACACTGAAGCTTTCTTT. Residues: CASSLADRNTEAFF.

V gene TRBV3-1 (or the pseudogene TRBV3-2) combines with J gene TRBJ1-5; weak D call: TRBD1 (5 bases). Germline CDR1 LGHDT, CDR2 YNNKEL (reference sequence). CDR3 length equals 14 residues. The V end was cut by 4 bases, the J end by 5 bases, with 12 bases between. DNA for the CDR3: TGTGCCAGCAGCCCTTCAGGGTGGGATCAGCCCCAGCATTTT. Amino acids: CASSPSGWDQPQHF.

The J gene is TRBJ2-5, the V gene TRBV25-1; no clear D gene. Trimming removed 0 bases from V and 4 bases from J, with 12 bases in between. Germline-derived CDR1 and CDR2 are MGHDK and SYGVNS. The CDR3 extends over 15 amino acids. CDR3 loop: CASSEYLADRETQYF. The CDR3 nucleotides are TGTGCCAGCAGTGAATATCTCGCAGATCGAGAGACCCAGTACTTC.

The chain has TRBV2 and TRBJ2-5; D is possibly TRBD1 (5 bases). Germline assignment: CDR1 SNHLY and CDR2 FYNNEI. V lost 6 bases, J lost 0 bases, and 11 bases lay in between. The CDR3 extends over 14 amino acids. CDR3 region: CASSDNRYQETQYF. The CDR3, as DNA: TGTGCCAGCAGCGACAACAGGTACCAAGAGACCCAGTACTTC.

V is TRBV10-1 and J is TRBJ2-2, with 12 bases fitting TRBD2. Germline CDR1 and CDR2: WNHNN and SYGVQD (reference sequence). This CDR3 has 15 residues. The V gene end was trimmed by 6 bases and the J gene end by 8 bases; junction bases not matched to a gene: 7. CDR3 sequence (DNA): TGCGCCAGCAGCCCTAGCGGGGGGGCGTTTGGGGAGCTGTTTTTT. It specifies CASSPSGGAFGELFF.

This clone is a singleton in its sample. V usage is TRBV6-1 and J usage is TRBJ1-5; no reliable D call. CDR1 MNHNS and CDR2 SASEGT come from the germline V gene. This CDR3 is 14 amino acids long. V was pared by 6 bases and J by 1 base, with 10 bases between. In nucleotides, the CDR3 is TGTGCCAGCAGCTCGACAAGAAGCAATCAGCCCCAGCATTTT. Translation gives CASSSTRSNQPQHF.

The CDR3 sequence is CASSLGGADTEAFF. The CDR3 DNA reads TGTGCCAGCAGCTTGGGGGGCGCGGACACTGAAGCTTTCTTT. The chain recombines TRBV5-5 with TRBJ1-1, with TRBD1 as a possible D gene (5 bases). The CDR3 is made up of 14 amino acids. Germline CDR1 reads SGHKS; CDR2 reads YYEKEE (reference sequence). With 0 bases removed from V and 3 bases from J, the gap between germline ends came to 9 bases.

This chain links TRBV11-3 with TRBJ2-5; no clear D. CDR1 is SGHNT and CDR2 is YENEEA in the germline V gene. The ends were cut back, 5 bases at V and 4 bases at J, with 17 bases in the middle. This CDR3 spans 15 amino acids. The CDR3 loop is CASSDGVLRVETQYF. DNA of the CDR3: TGTGCCAGCAGCGATGGGGTCCTTAGGGTAGAGACCCAGTACTTC.

The J gene is TRBJ2-7, the V gene TRBV27, with 8 bases identical to TRBD1. The CDR3 is made up of 16 amino acids. Per germline, CDR1 MNHEY and CDR2 SMNVEV (reference sequence). V lost 6 bases, J lost 2 bases, and 12 bases stayed unmatched. DNA of the CDR3: TGTGCCAGCAGCTACCAACTCCGGGACAGGCCCTACGAGCAGTACTTC. Protein product: CASSYQLRDRPYEQYF.